Following are 3 T cell receptor beta chains from one sample sequenced in a study of cytomegalovirus exposure and HLA in healthy donors. Primers: 60 Vbeta forward and 13 Jbeta reverse. Clones were sequenced by immunoSEQ multiplex PCR, and TCRdb holds only the in-frame ones, with some missing. The top ten hold 3.5% to 4% of the sample, which has fewer than 300,000 clones, more than 80% seen once. The sample comprised PBMCs. The source is a man in his forties in good health and CMV-seropositive.

The chain combines TRBV18 with TRBJ2-3, with TRBD2 matching over 10 bases. The V segment lost 1 base and the J segment 1 base; nucleotides outside the gene matches: 8. Per the germline V gene, CDR1 is KGHSH and CDR2 is LQKENI. The CDR3 runs to 18 residues. The CDR3 spells CASSPRIGLAGGTDTQYF. CDR3 sequence (DNA): TGTGCCAGCTCACCACGGATCGGGCTAGCGGGAGGCACAGATACGCAGTATTTT.

In DNA, the CDR3 is TGTGCCAGCACCTTAGCCGGGACTAGCGGTTCCTACGAGCAGTACTTC. Translated, it gives CASTLAGTSGSYEQYF. The chain uses TRBV28 and TRBJ2-7, with 11 positions matching TRBD2. CDR3 size: 16 residues. Germline-derived CDR1 and CDR2 are MDHEN and SYDVKM. The V segment lost 7 bases and the J segment 1 base; nucleotides outside the gene matches: 9.

This chain joins TRBV4-2 and TRBJ2-5; 10 nucleotides agree with TRBD2. TRBJ2-7 explains the end of the DNA better; the J call may be wrong. The germline gives CDR1 LGHNA, CDR2 YNFKEQ. The CDR3 has 17 residues. CDR3: CASSQELSLAGADEQYF. DNA of the CDR3: TGTGCCAGCAGCCAAGAATTATCCCTAGCGGGAGCGGACGAGCAGTACTTC.